This T cell receptor beta chain was profiled in a study of response to subunit inactivated influenza vaccine (dated by TCRdb to the late 2010s). With regard to the full study: Deep quantitative profiling of the T cell receptor repertoire was used in the study to follow responses to a trivalent subunit inactivated influenza vaccine.

Libraries came from RT-PCR. The data were produced on an Illumina HiSeq 2500. TCRdb applied fastp at Q25 and MiXCR to the public reads, then kept only in-frame beta chains. Duplicate CDR3 protein sequences are folded into a single record with the most common DNA and genes. This sample gives roughly 500,000 distinct CDR3 sequences in total; 16% of them show up just once. The ten largest clonotypes hold 2.5% to 3.5% of the sample. Points the paper makes about the study in general: According to the authors, only a limited number of new T cells may be recruited by each seasonal influenza vaccination.

In regard to this clonotype: Its antigen is not yet known. Qualities for individual bases were not recorded, and no much larger clone is one base off.

Deletion took 6 bases off V and 3 bases off J, with a span of 15 bases between the germline ends. CDR1 and CDR2 were assigned from the germline V gene (reference sequence) as DFQATT and SNEGSKA. There are 13 amino acids in the CDR3, from cysteine to phenylalanine inclusive. CDR3 DNA is the only sequence kept; it has 39 bases, read in frame from the first base. This receptor chain uses TRBV20-1 and TRBJ2-7; possibly the D gene is TRBD2, per 7 matching bases. Sequences were derived from CD4+ T cells sorted from PBMCs, sampled 23 months after vaccination. The origin of this receptor is a man between 50 and 75 years old who received an inactivated influenza vaccine. Donor details come from another sample of the same person, matched by shared clones. The CDR3 loop reads CSARGGSGYEQYF. DNA sequence: TGCAGTGCCAGGGGCGGGAGCGGCTACGAGCAGTACTTC.